The sample holds a few counts of the clone carrying this T cell receptor beta chain. Its antigen is currently unknown. These data are taken from a study of lymphopenia after photon versus proton radiotherapy. Notes on the study in general: Larger post-nadir TCR diversity loss correlated inversely with survival in deceased patients. Authors raise, but do not show, better survival with proton therapy. Post-nadir diversity loss with photons came from oligoclonal expansion, particularly CD8+ Temra cells. Photon-treated patients lost naive T cells and TCR diversity; proton-treated stayed stable.

From germline, CDR1 is LNHDA and CDR2 SQIVND (reference sequence). V lost 6 bases and J lost 0, with 8 bases in between. CDR3 length: 14 residues. The assay was immunoSEQ multiplex PCR, and TCRdb's table has in-frame clones only and misses some. The table lists over 50,000 clones, approximately 83% of them singletons. The V gene is TRBV19, the J gene TRBJ2-2; D not certain. Sequenced material: peripheral blood, taken from a patient treated with photon-based radiotherapy. This receptor was taken from a man aged 35-49 years with gastric cancer. The CDR3 nucleotides read TGTGCCAGTAGGGAGACATCGAACACCGGGGAGCTGTTTTTT. As protein: CASRETSNTGELFF. The entire variable domain, with the rest obtained from reference TRBV19 and TRBJ2-2, is as follows: DGGITQSPKYLFRKEGQNVTLSCEQNLNHDAMYWYRQDPGQGLRLIYYSQIVNDFQKGDIAEGYSVSREKKESFPLTVTSAQKNPTAFYLCASRETSNTGELFFGEGSRLTVL.